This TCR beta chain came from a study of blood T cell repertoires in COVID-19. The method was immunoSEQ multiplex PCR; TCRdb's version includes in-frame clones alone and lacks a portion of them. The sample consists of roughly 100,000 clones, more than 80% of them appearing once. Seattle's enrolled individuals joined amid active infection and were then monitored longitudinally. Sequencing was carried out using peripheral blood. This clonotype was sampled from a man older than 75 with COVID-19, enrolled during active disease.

The CDR3: CAWRGGSGNTIYF. Here the CDR3 DNA reads TGTGCCTGGCGGGGGGGCTCTGGAAACACCATATATTTT. The rearrangement uses TRBV30 and TRBJ1-3, with a tentative D call TRBD1 (5 bases). The CDR3 covers 13 residues. V gave up 5 bases and J gave up 0 bases, with 8 bases separating them. Germline CDR1 is GTSNPN and CDR2 is SVGIG (reference sequence).